These 32 T cell receptor beta chains share one sample of origin, sequenced in a study of cytomegalovirus exposure and HLA in healthy donors. Both 60 Vbeta primers and 13 Jbeta primers went into the PCR. Profiled with immunoSEQ multiplex PCR; TCRdb holds only in-frame clones, not every one. The sample consists of under 200,000 clones, around 83% of them appearing once. Source material: PBMCs. The receptors shown here come from a man aged 45-65 years in good health and CMV-seropositive.

The chain joins TRBV7-8 to TRBJ2-5; D may be TRBD2 (7 bases). Germline-derived CDR1 and CDR2 are SGHVS and FQNEAQ. The length of the CDR3 is 15 residues. Deletions cut 2 bases from V and 5 bases from J, with 15 bases between. The DNA for the CDR3 is TGTGCCAGCAGCTTAAACGCGGGGGCGGGCGAGACCCAGTACTTC. It encodes CASSLNAGAGETQYF.

The J gene is TRBJ2-5, the V gene TRBV10-3; TRBD2 matches 7 bases. The CDR3 has 12 amino acids. The germline V gene encodes CDR1 ENHRY and CDR2 SYGVKD. Losses at the gene ends were 9 bases for V and 5 bases for J; bases not matched to a gene: 6. The CDR3 region has the DNA TGTGCCATTAGGACTAGAAATGAGACCCAGTACTTC. The encoded protein is CAIRTRNETQYF.

The chain employs TRBV10-3 and TRBJ1-2, with D maybe TRBD1 (6 bases). V was shortened by 6 bases and J by 8 bases, with 16 bases between the two germline ends. The CDR3 has 13 residues. From germline, CDR1 is ENHRY and CDR2 SYGVKD. CDR3 residues: CAISRQVQGGYTF. The CDR3 DNA reads TGTGCCATCAGCCGACAGGTACAAGGAGGCTACACCTTC.

The chain uses TRBV10-3 and TRBJ1-2; D perhaps matches TRBD1 (6 bases). This CDR3 comprises 13 residues. Trimming left V 4 bases short and J 5 bases short, with 11 bases between. Per the germline V gene, CDR1 is ENHRY and CDR2 is SYGVKD. The CDR3 coding sequence is TGTGCCATCAGTGTGGGCAGGGGTTATGGCTACACCTTC. Encoded protein: CAISVGRGYGYTF.

The V and J genes are TRBV13 and TRBJ1-1, with 8 bases aligning to TRBD1. The CDR3 length is 16 residues. J lost 0 bases, V lost 1 base, and 4 bases had no gene match. Germline V gene lookup returns CDR1 PRHDT and CDR2 FYEKMQ (reference sequence). CDR3 sequence (DNA): TGTGCCAGCAGCTTAGTTGCAGGGGGCATGAACACTGAAGCTTTCTTT. Protein sequence: CASSLVAGGMNTEAFF. Filled out from reference TRBV13 and TRBJ1-1, the complete variable domain reads AAGVIQSPRHLIKEKRETATLKCYPIPRHDTVYWYQQGPGQDPQFLISFYEKMQSDKGSIPDRFSAQQFSDYHSELNMSSLELGDSALYFCASSLVAGGMNTEAFFGQGTRLTVV.

The chain joins TRBV28 to TRBJ2-1, with TRBD2 matching over 11 bases. The CDR3 length is 16 residues. V lost 4 bases and J lost 0; bases outside the gene matches: 2. The V gene's germline CDR1 is MDHEN and CDR2 SYDVKM. This chain's CDR3 is CASSSGTSGSYNEQFF. For the CDR3, the DNA is TGTGCCAGCAGTTCAGGGACTAGCGGCTCCTACAATGAGCAGTTCTTC.

This clone was detected a few times. V and J are TRBV7-6 and TRBJ2-5; 9 bases are a match to TRBD2. The CDR3 is 19 residues long. Looked up from germline, CDR1 is SGHVS and CDR2 is FNYEAQ. The junction had 20 bases not matched to a gene; V was cut back by 4 bases and J by 5 bases. The CDR3 DNA follows: TGTGCCAGCAGCTCGAGGGTGGGGACTAGCTTAACGAGGGAGGAGACCCAGTACTTC. This codes for CASSSRVGTSLTREETQYF.

This clone has just one count. CDR3 nucleotides: TGTGCCAGCAGCACGGACAATGAGCAGTTCTTC. It is translated as CASSTDNEQFF. The chain links TRBV11-3 to TRBJ2-1; D unclear. In germline, CDR1 is SGHNT, CDR2 YENEEA. V was shortened by 5 bases and J by 5 bases, with 4 bases between the two germline ends. The CDR3 is made up of 11 amino acids. Complete variable domain (other parts from reference TRBV11-3 and TRBJ2-1): EAGVVQSPRYKIIEKKQPVAFWCNPISGHNTLYWYLQNLGQGPELLIRYENEEAVDDSQLPKDRFSAERLKGVDSTLKIQPAELGDSAVYLCASSTDNEQFFGPGTRLTVL.

V and J are TRBV6-6 and TRBJ2-1, with D maybe TRBD2 (5 bases). Trimming left V 7 bases short and J 0 bases short, with 16 bases between. There are 16 residues in the CDR3. Looked up from germline, CDR1 is MNHNY and CDR2 is SVGAGI (reference sequence). CDR3 sequence: CASTSGVSSSYNEQFF. The CDR3 DNA is TGTGCCAGCACCTCCGGGGTTTCGAGCTCCTACAATGAGCAGTTCTTC.

The CDR3 DNA follows: TGTGCCAGCAGGGCCTTGGGGGGATCGGGAGAGCAGTACTTC. Translated: CASRALGGSGEQYF. The gene calls are TRBV25-1 and TRBJ2-7, with TRBD2 as a possible D gene (6 bases). V lost 6 bases and J lost 7, with 19 bases in between. CDR1 is MGHDK, CDR2 SYGVNS, per germline. The CDR3 is made up of 14 amino acids.

The CDR3 nucleotides read TGTGCCAGCAGCACCCACAGGGGAGATCAGCCCCAGCATTTT. Residues: CASSTHRGDQPQHF. V usage is TRBV21-1 and J usage is TRBJ1-5; TRBD1 reflects the table's D call only, with no check against the DNA. TRBV21-1 is an annotated pseudogene. This CDR3 is 14 amino acids long.

V gene TRBV4-1 combines with J gene TRBJ1-4; D is unclear. CDR1 and CDR2 (germline): MGHRA, YSYEKL. The CDR3 spans 16 residues. The ends were cut back, 4 bases at V and 0 bases at J, with 12 bases in the middle. DNA for the CDR3: TGCGCCAGCAGCCCCAATGCCGGGGCAACTAATGAAAAACTGTTTTTT. This gives the protein CASSPNAGATNEKLFF.

Here the CDR3 reads CASSPPRQGTDTQYF. As DNA, the CDR3 is TGTGCCAGCTCACCACCCCGACAGGGAACAGATACGCAGTATTTT. The V gene is TRBV18, the J gene TRBJ2-3; 7 nucleotides agree with TRBD1. The CDR3 consists of 15 residues. J gave up 3 bases and V 0 bases, and 3 bases lay outside the gene matches. The germline V gene has CDR1 KGHSH and CDR2 LQKENI.

The sample holds a few counts of this clone. The chain carries TRBV29-1 and TRBJ2-5; TRBD2 matches 8 bases. This CDR3 spans 14 amino acids. The ends lost 7 bases at V and 2 bases at J; junction bases unmatched: 9. In germline, CDR1 is SQVTM, CDR2 ANQGSEA. CDR3 loop: CSAGKRGPQETQYF. CDR3 DNA sequence: TGCAGCGCTGGGAAGCGGGGGCCACAAGAGACCCAGTACTTC.

This clone was counted once. The CDR3 DNA reads as TGTGCCAGTAGTATAGTCGGGACTAGCACCGGTGCCTACAATGAGCAGTTCTTC. This codes for CASSIVGTSTGAYNEQFF. This chain connects TRBV19 to TRBJ2-1, with TRBD2 identical over 9 bases. The CDR3 runs to 18 residues. Losses at the gene ends were 1 base for V and 2 bases for J; bases not matched to a gene: 9. CDR1 and CDR2 (germline): LNHDA, SQIVND (reference sequence). The full variable domain, in which reference TRBV19 and TRBJ2-1 provide the parts outside the CDR3, is DGGITQSPKYLFRKEGQNVTLSCEQNLNHDAMYWYRQDPGQGLRLIYYSQIVNDFQKGDIAEGYSVSREKKESFPLTVTSAQKNPTAFYLCASSIVGTSTGAYNEQFFGPGTRLTVL.

The genes are TRBV29-1 and TRBJ2-7; unclear D gene. Germline lookup yields CDR1 SQVTM and CDR2 ANQGSEA. Trimming took 3 bases from V and 0 from J, leaving 9 bases between them. The CDR3 covers 13 residues. The CDR3 DNA reads as TGCAGCGTTGAGGTCCCGAGCTCCTACGAGCAGTACTTC. It encodes CSVEVPSSYEQYF.

The J gene is TRBJ2-1, the V gene TRBV7-3, with D possibly being TRBD2 (6 bases). The V gene lost 1 base and the J gene lost 4 bases, with 11 bases spanning the gap. The CDR3 is 15 amino acids. Germline lookup yields CDR1 SGHTA and CDR2 FQGTGA. The CDR3 protein is CASSLNGGKYNEQFF. In DNA form, the CDR3 reads TGTGCCAGCAGCTTAAATGGCGGGAAGTACAATGAGCAGTTCTTC.

The gene calls are TRBV18 and TRBJ2-3, with 8 bases identical to TRBD2. Germline CDR1 and CDR2: KGHSH and LQKENI. J gave up 0 bases and V 4 bases, and 3 bases lay outside the gene matches. This CDR3 spans 15 amino acids. CDR3 DNA sequence: TGTGCCAGCTCACGTGCTAGCGGGAGCACAGATACGCAGTATTTT. It is translated as CASSRASGSTDTQYF.

The CDR3 sequence is CAISEGTGTTYEQYV. Written as DNA, the CDR3 is TGTGCCATCAGTGAGGGGACAGGGACGACCTACGAGCAGTACGTC. The chain combines TRBV10-3 with TRBJ2-7; 9 positions match TRBD1. In germline, CDR1 is ENHRY, CDR2 SYGVKD. CDR3 length: 15 residues. Germline trimming cut 2 bases from V and 2 bases from J; bases unmatched to any gene: 4.

This rearrangement joins TRBV6-5 to TRBJ2-2; D uncertain. The CDR3 has 13 residues. Trimming removed 5 bases from V and 7 bases from J, with 11 bases in between. Germline lookup yields CDR1 MNHEY and CDR2 SVGAGI. CDR3 loop: CASSVEEFGELFF. The CDR3, as DNA: TGTGCCAGCAGTGTTGAGGAGTTCGGGGAGCTGTTTTTT.

V and J are TRBV15 and TRBJ2-7; tentative D call: TRBD2 (6 bases). The germline CDR1 and CDR2 sequences are LNHNV and YYDKDF (reference sequence). Trimming pared 1 base from V and 0 bases from J, leaving 13 bases between. The CDR3 spans 16 residues. The CDR3 region has the DNA TGTGCCACCAGCAGAGCACGGGACTCTTTCTCCTACGAGCAGTACTTC. This codes for CATSRARDSFSYEQYF.

This clone came up once. The CDR3 coding sequence is TGCGCCAGCAGCCAAGATCCCGGCAGGGGCCCCAATGAGCAGTTCTTC. This translates into CASSQDPGRGPNEQFF. The gene calls are TRBV4-1 and TRBJ2-1, with D maybe TRBD1 (6 bases). The CDR3 has 16 residues. Trimming took off 0 bases at V and 6 bases at J, with 15 bases between the two ends. CDR1 and CDR2 from the germline V gene are MGHRA and YSYEKL.

The V call is TRBV29-1, the J call TRBJ2-5, with 7 nucleotides matching TRBD2. The J call may be mistaken, given a closer DNA end match to TRBJ2-7. Germline CDR1 and CDR2: SQVTM and ANQGSEA. CDR3 length: 13 amino acids. The CDR3 loop reads CSVGSGTDYEQYF. The CDR3 nucleotides are TGCAGCGTTGGGAGCGGGACGGACTACGAGCAGTACTTC.

This clone was detected many times. The chain carries TRBV5-4 and TRBJ2-3; 7 bases agree with TRBD2. V shed 2 bases, J shed 2 bases, and the junction held 2 bases outside the gene matches. Germline lookup yields CDR1 SGHNT and CDR2 YYREEE (reference sequence). There are 14 residues in the CDR3. CDR3 in amino acids: CASSFRGDTDTQYF. For the CDR3, the DNA is TGTGCCAGCAGCTTCCGGGGGGACACAGATACGCAGTATTTT.

The V call is TRBV11-3, the J call TRBJ2-1; 7 nucleotides match TRBD2. This CDR3 region has 14 residues. With 1 base clipped from V and 7 bases from J, the junction kept 4 bases outside the gene matches. The V gene's germline CDR1 is SGHNT and CDR2 YENEEA. The CDR3 sequence is CASSLGGSRNEQFF. The DNA for the CDR3 is TGTGCCAGCAGCTTAGGCGGGAGTCGAAATGAGCAGTTCTTC.

The chain is built from TRBV6-5 and TRBJ1-1, with 7 bases aligning to TRBD1. Germline lookup yields CDR1 MNHEY and CDR2 SVGAGI. The CDR3 totals 15 residues. The junction had 5 bases not matched to a gene; V was cut back by 0 bases and J by 4 bases. Here the CDR3 DNA reads TGTGCCAGCAGTTACTCTCGACAGGGTAGCACTGAAGCTTTCTTT. Its protein product is CASSYSRQGSTEAFF.

The chain carries TRBV9 and TRBJ2-1, with 9 bases aligning to TRBD2. J lost 4 bases, V lost 0 bases, and 2 bases had no gene match. This CDR3 has 15 amino acids. CDR1 is SGDLS, CDR2 YYNGEE, per germline. The CDR3 region is CASSVEAGGYNEQFF. CDR3 sequence (DNA): TGTGCCAGCAGCGTAGAAGCGGGAGGATACAATGAGCAGTTCTTC.

This chain joins TRBV6-5 and TRBJ2-7, with D perhaps TRBD1 (5 bases). Trimming pared 2 bases from V and 6 bases from J, leaving 11 bases between. CDR1 is MNHEY and CDR2 is SVGAGI in the germline V gene. There are 13 residues in the CDR3. The CDR3 DNA reads as TGTGCCAGCAGTTACGCCCCCCAGGGCGAGCAGTACGTC. It yields the protein CASSYAPQGEQYV.

This clone was counted a few times. The chain uses TRBV4-1 and TRBJ2-7, with TRBD1 identical over 10 bases. CDR3 length equals 15 residues. The J segment lost 5 bases and the V segment lost 5 bases, leaving 9 bases of the junction unmatched. Germline V gene sequence: CDR1 MGHRA, CDR2 YSYEKL. As DNA, the CDR3 is TGCGCCAGCAGCTCCATCGGGACAGGGGACAACGAGCAGTACTTC. The encoded protein is CASSSIGTGDNEQYF.

V is TRBV10-3 and J is TRBJ1-1; maybe TRBD1 (5 bases). From germline, CDR1 is ENHRY and CDR2 SYGVKD. This CDR3 spans 14 amino acids. The V gene lost 0 bases and the J gene lost 6 bases, with 11 bases spanning the gap. CDR3 DNA sequence: TGTGCCATCAGTGAGTCAGGTCCAGGGTCTGAAGCTTTCTTT. This gives the protein CAISESGPGSEAFF.

This clone has only a few counts. This chain links TRBV5-6 with TRBJ2-3, with TRBD2 matching 11 bases. V lost 2 bases to trimming and J lost 5 bases; unmatched junction nucleotides: 4. CDR1 is SGHDT and CDR2 is YYEEEE in the germline V gene. The CDR3 loop spans 15 amino acids. CDR3 DNA sequence: TGTGCCAGCAGCTTCGGACTAGCGGGTGGAGATACGCAGTATTTT. Translation gives CASSFGLAGGDTQYF.

The chain carries TRBV19 and TRBJ1-1, with D possibly being TRBD1 (5 bases). Germline V gene data show CDR1 as LNHDA and CDR2 as SQIVND (reference sequence). V shed 1 base and J shed 3 bases, with 12 bases lying between them. The CDR3 runs 15 residues. CDR3 bases: TGTGCCAGTAGTATAGGTCAGGGAATACACACTGAAGCTTTCTTT. Its protein is CASSIGQGIHTEAFF.